The 3 T cell receptor beta chains listed next were all sequenced from one sample in a study of chemoradiotherapy in HPV16-positive cancers. The protocol was immunoSEQ multiplex PCR, while the TCRdb copy is restricted to in-frame clones and leaves out a portion. The data contain approximately 23,000 clones, around 67% of them singletons. Specimen collection occurred from a patient who underwent chemoradiotherapy. These receptors came from a human donor with HPV-associated anogenital cancer.

The CDR3 here is CASSIGQGARSTDTQYF. CDR3 bases: TGTGCCAGTAGTATAGGACAGGGGGCGCGCAGCACAGATACGCAGTATTTT. The V gene is TRBV19, the J gene TRBJ2-3; 10 bases agree with TRBD1. CDR1 is LNHDA, CDR2 SQIVND, per germline (reference sequence). This CDR3 comprises 17 residues. V gave up 1 base and J gave up 0 bases; unmatched junction bases: 4.

CDR3 coding DNA: TGTGCCAGCAGCCCCGGGACTAGCGGCTACGAGCAGTACTTC. Its translation: CASSPGTSGYEQYF. This chain links TRBV7-3 with TRBJ2-7; 11 bases map to TRBD2. V gave up 5 bases and J gave up 3 bases; unmatched junction bases: 3. This CDR3 has 14 residues. Germline CDR1 reads SGHTA; CDR2 reads FQGTGA.

The rearrangement links TRBV7-9 to TRBJ2-5; 10 nucleotides agree with TRBD2. The CDR3 is 13 amino acids. The V gene's germline CDR1 is SEHNR and CDR2 FQNEAQ (reference sequence). The V and J ends lost 3 bases and 5 bases, in that order; junction bases with no gene match: 0. CDR3 DNA sequence: TGTGCCAGCAGCTTTAGCGGGAGGGAGACCCAGTACTTC. Residues: CASSFSGRETQYF.